This TCR beta chain derives from a study of T-cell memory formation after mild COVID-19. Study-level points and caveats: For contracting clones, CD4+ ones sat mainly in CM and EM, CD8+ in EMRA.

About this clonotype itself: Its antigen is undetermined.

Trimming removed 3 bases at V and 0 bases at J, with 5 bases between. This CDR3 has 13 amino acids. One entry per CDR3 protein results from TCRdb running MiXCR on the 5' RACE reads. The data contain more than 80,000 distinct CDR3 sequences, over 10% of them singletons. The sequencing sample was made of PBMCs or a T cell subset sorted from them (not recorded which). The rearrangement links TRBV12-3 or TRBV12-4 to TRBJ1-2; no firm D call. The receptor was isolated from an adult woman who had mild COVID-19 (a few samples of this study predate the infection). Cell type and time point are not known. CDR3 bases: TGTGCCAGCAGTTTGCCAGCTAACTATGGCTACACCTTC. As protein: CASSLPANYGYTF.